A single sample is the source of the 12 T cell receptor beta chains below, sequenced in a study of high-grade serous ovarian cancer treatment subgroups. Tumor samples were taken before definitive surgery or chemotherapy. Some clones are missing from TCRdb's copy, which holds only in-frame ones; the method was immunoSEQ multiplex PCR. The data show around 37,000 clones, about 79% seen once. The specimen sequenced was tumor tissue. All receptors derive from a human donor with high-grade serous ovarian cancer.

V is TRBV5-6 and J is TRBJ1-5; D gene uncertain. CDR3 length equals 15 residues. Germline V CDR1 and CDR2: SGHDT, YYEEEE. Between the trimmed V and J ends, which lost 4 bases and 6 bases, there was a span of 17 bases. The CDR3 protein is CASSQREKKGQPQHF. The CDR3 coding sequence is TGTGCCAGCAGCCAGCGGGAGAAGAAAGGTCAGCCCCAGCATTTT.

The CDR3 nucleotides are TGCGCCAGCAGCCTTAACGAACACCGGAACACTGAAGCTTTCTTT. Translated: CASSLNEHRNTEAFF. This chain uses TRBV4-3 with TRBJ1-1; D unclear. V was clipped by 4 bases and J by 1 base, with 13 bases between them. Germline assignment: CDR1 LGHNA and CDR2 YSLEER. This CDR3 has 15 residues.

This clone was seen once. The CDR3 coding sequence is TGTGCCAGTAGTACCTTCAATAGCGGGAGCCCCGGGGAGCTGTTTTTT. Protein product: CASSTFNSGSPGELFF. The chain has TRBV19 and TRBJ2-2; TRBD2 matches 9 bases. Per germline, CDR1 LNHDA and CDR2 SQIVND (reference sequence). CDR3 length: 16 amino acids. V shed 4 bases, J shed 6 bases, and the junction held 9 bases outside the gene matches.

CDR3 sequence: CASSPQQGGSEQYF. Written as DNA, the CDR3 is TGTGCCAGCAGCCCTCAACAGGGAGGTAGCGAGCAGTACTTC. V gene TRBV28 combines with J gene TRBJ2-7; D possibly matches TRBD1 or TRBD2 (6 bases each). The CDR3 is made up of 14 amino acids. Per germline, CDR1 MDHEN and CDR2 SYDVKM. V was clipped by 6 bases and J by 6 bases, with 18 bases between them.

The chain has TRBV19 and TRBJ1-1; D ambiguous. Trimming left V 3 bases short and J 4 bases short, with 18 bases between. Germline V gene lookup returns CDR1 LNHDA and CDR2 SQIVND (reference sequence). This CDR3 has 16 amino acids. This CDR3 is CASSIDVMGDGTEAFF. CDR3 sequence (DNA): TGTGCCAGTAGTATTGACGTGATGGGTGACGGCACTGAAGCTTTCTTT. The whole variable domain, filled in from reference TRBV19 and TRBJ1-1, reads DGGITQSPKYLFRKEGQNVTLSCEQNLNHDAMYWYRQDPGQGLRLIYYSQIVNDFQKGDIAEGYSVSREKKESFPLTVTSAQKNPTAFYLCASSIDVMGDGTEAFFGQGTRLTVV.

The V gene is TRBV27, the J gene TRBJ2-1, with 9 nucleotides matching TRBD2. With V trimmed by 3 bases and J by 5 bases, 5 bases remained unmatched. There are 15 residues in the CDR3. Germline lookup yields CDR1 MNHEY and CDR2 SMNVEV (reference sequence). The CDR3 reads CASSFGLAGNNEQFF. DNA of the CDR3: TGTGCCAGCAGTTTTGGGCTAGCGGGGAACAATGAGCAGTTCTTC.

J is TRBJ2-3 and V is TRBV28, with 9 nucleotides matching TRBD1. CDR3 length: 12 amino acids. Germline CDR1 and CDR2: MDHEN and SYDVKM. The ends lost 8 bases at V and 5 bases at J; junction bases unmatched: 2. The CDR3 reads CASEDRGDTQYF. The CDR3 coding sequence is TGTGCCAGCGAGGACAGGGGAGATACGCAGTATTTT.

V usage is TRBV5-1 and J usage is TRBJ1-2; the D is unclear. The CDR3 consists of 13 residues. Between the trimmed V and J ends, which lost 3 bases and 8 bases, there was a span of 14 bases. In germline, CDR1 is SGHRS, CDR2 YFSETQ. The chain's CDR3 is CASSYAPDGGYTF. The CDR3 nucleotides read TGCGCCAGCAGCTACGCCCCCGATGGCGGCTACACCTTC.

This clone was observed once. The chain uses TRBV14 and TRBJ2-5, with D perhaps matching TRBD2 (6 bases). CDR3 length: 15 residues. The germline CDR1 and CDR2 sequences are SGHDN and FVKESK. Trimming took off 1 base at V and 2 bases at J, with 11 bases between the two ends. The CDR3 reads CASSQGYGGQETQYF. The CDR3, as DNA: TGTGCCAGCAGCCAAGGTTACGGGGGACAAGAGACCCAGTACTTC.

The V gene is TRBV14, the J gene TRBJ2-6, with unresolved D. V was trimmed by 0 bases and J by 0 bases, leaving 9 bases between them. CDR3 length: 17 amino acids. Germline V gene sequence: CDR1 SGHDN, CDR2 FVKESK. CDR3 region: CASSQERAASGANVLTF. CDR3 coding DNA: TGTGCCAGCAGCCAAGAACGGGCAGCCTCTGGGGCCAACGTCCTGACTTTC.

V is TRBV28 and J is TRBJ1-1; a possible D gene is TRBD1 (6 bases). This CDR3 has 13 residues. The ends were cut back, 3 bases at V and 11 bases at J, with 16 bases in the middle. The V gene's germline CDR1 is MDHEN and CDR2 SYDVKM. The CDR3 region is CASSLVRAGEAFF. The DNA of the CDR3 is TGTGCCAGCAGTTTGGTTCGGGCAGGGGAGGCTTTCTTT.

V and J are TRBV28 and TRBJ2-6; D uncertain. V lost 2 bases and J lost 0, with 2 bases in between. Germline lookup yields CDR1 MDHEN and CDR2 SYDVKM. There are 14 residues in the CDR3. The CDR3 sequence is CASSLSSGANVLTF. DNA of the CDR3: TGTGCCAGCAGTTTAAGCTCTGGGGCCAACGTCCTGACTTTC.